This T cell receptor (beta chain) emerged from a study of T cells in Graves' hyperthyroidism and ophthalmopathy. Study-wide findings and caveats: Using 13 V-J features, a model discriminated ophthalmopathy from stable hyperthyroidism. Before onset, by a median of approximately 5.9 months, the model predicted ophthalmopathy.

Germline CDR1 is GTSNPN and CDR2 is SVGIG (reference sequence). This CDR3 region has 15 residues. V lost 5 bases and J 6 bases, leaving 21 bases between the germline ends. Any patient presenting with uncontrolled infection, other autoimmune disease, pregnancy or lactation was left out. In making diagnoses, clinical symptoms, serum thyroxine and TRAb, thyroid ultrasound and orbital computed tomography were all used. What was amplified from RNA transcripts were TCR beta CDR3 regions. In the first-round RT-PCR of the TCR CDR3, the HTBI primer set was used. TCRdb ran MiXCR on the multiplex PCR reads and lists one entry per CDR3 protein. The repertoire includes 660,000 or so distinct CDR3 sequences, around 20% of them detected once, and 34% sits in the top ten. As to this clonotype: Its antigen is undetermined.

The receptor was derived from a young man with Graves' ophthalmopathy. Sequencing was carried out using blood. The V gene is TRBV30, the J gene TRBJ2-3, with D perhaps matching TRBD2 (5 bases). CDR3 region: CAWATAERGADTQYF. The CDR3 DNA reads as TGTGCCTGGGCGACGGCGGAACGGGGAGCCGATACGCAGTATTTT.